This is a list of T cell receptor beta chains from one sample in a study of CXCR3-negative and CXCR3-positive naive CD8 T cells. Reprocessing the 5' RACE reads, TCRdb reports a single entry for every CDR3 protein and omits DNA. This table holds around 95,000 distinct CDR3 sequences. Sample: naive CXCR3+ CD8+ T cells from blood. The origin of the receptors is a human donor in good health. Some clones in this sample may be carry-over from other donors' samples. Both conserved end residues are part of each CDR3.

TRBJ2-3 | TRBV14 | CASSQEALTQYF
TRBJ2-6 | TRBV28 | CAHSDRLSGANVLTF
TRBJ1-1 | TRBV12-5 | CASEQGFRTEAFF
TRBJ2-1 | TRBV28 | CASSLRRGSPYNEQFF
TRBJ1-2 | TRBV12-3/TRBV12-4 | CASTHTWDSYYGYTF
TRBJ2-7 | TRBV7-6 | CASSSTDSADYEQYF
TRBJ1-4 | TRBV4-1 | CASSQESGTQMATNEKLFF
TRBJ1-4 | TRBV7-9 | CASSSPTGPYEKLFF
TRBJ2-5 | TRBV21-1 | CASSKVRTAQETQYF
TRBJ1-1 | TRBV5-1 | CASSPNGNTEAFF
TRBJ2-7 | TRBV29-1 | CSLRDGYYEQYF
TRBJ2-7 | TRBV29-1 | CSVIPQNHYEQYF
TRBJ2-3 | TRBV6-5 | CASSESGRGLTDMQYF
TRBJ2-1 | TRBV20-1 | CSASGPRWDSWFF
TRBJ1-1 | TRBV14 | CASRSSRQVSTEAFF
TRBJ2-3 | TRBV28 | CASSLARRLAGAFHDTQYF
TRBJ1-1 | TRBV7-9 | CASSPDRGGTEAFF
TRBJ2-7 | TRBV12-3/TRBV12-4 | CASRPPGSGGPYEQYF
TRBJ2-2 | TRBV5-1 | CASSLDRELGELFF
TRBJ2-7 | TRBV29-1 | CSVAAGDLYEQYF
TRBJ2-1 | TRBV20-1 | CSARGGGAVDEQFF
TRBJ2-2 | TRBV7-9 | CASSQSRTAHRELFF
TRBJ1-5 | TRBV3-1 | CASSQDRGSNQPQHF
TRBJ2-7 | TRBV29-1 | CSVGVGLWDEQYF
TRBJ2-7 | TRBV10-3 | CAIQGLAGREQYF
TRBJ2-1 | TRBV9 | CASSVVSGVHNEQFF
TRBJ2-7 | TRBV7-3 | CASSPSGTGDYEQYF
TRBJ2-7 | TRBV5-5 | CASSLTTSGGAYEQYF
TRBJ1-2 | TRBV7-6 | CASSLGALDGYTF
TRBJ1-3 | TRBV20-1 | CSAPGRGNTIYF
TRBJ1-5 | TRBV4-3 | CASSHGVSGQPQHF
TRBJ2-5 | TRBV7-2 | CASSQRLAGGPVLETQYF
TRBJ1-1 | TRBV11-2 | CASSFGTDTEAFF
TRBJ2-1 | TRBV5-1 | CASSLNGFYNEQFF
TRBJ2-5 | TRBV13 | CASSPPRGPQYF
TRBJ2-7 | TRBV20-1 | CSARPGGEYGEQYF
TRBJ1-2 | TRBV3-1 | CASSPRRTETYYGYTF
TRBJ1-4 | TRBV27 | CASSLLPGQGQKLFF
TRBJ1-5 | TRBV14 | CASSQHKSQDREGQPQHF
TRBJ2-5 | TRBV4-3 | CASSPDRGETQYF
TRBJ2-3 | TRBV3-1 | CASSQSAGTSEGKGTDTQYF
TRBJ2-7 | TRBV7-2 | CASSLGAGAYEQYF
TRBJ1-6 | TRBV25-1 | CASRGTMTGTGLSSPLHF
TRBJ2-2 | TRBV10-3 | CAISESYTGELFF
TRBJ2-7 | TRBV6-1 | CASSGFGGPYEQYF
TRBJ2-6 | TRBV7-9 | CASSPQGANVLTF
TRBJ1-4 | TRBV20-1 | CSARDSGDETNEKLFF
TRBJ2-7 | TRBV7-6 | CASRGPSYEQYF
TRBJ2-1 | TRBV5-6 | CASSSPSGGPFNEQFF
TRBJ1-1 | TRBV5-6 | CASSYHYANTEAFF
TRBJ2-1 | TRBV6-2/TRBV6-3 | CASSYYGTGDLSEQFF
TRBJ2-6 | TRBV29-1 | CSVEDSGRGPGANVLTF
TRBJ2-5 | TRBV11-3 | CVSSLEGRETQYF
TRBJ2-3 | TRBV7-9 | CASSPPEGGGASTDTQYF